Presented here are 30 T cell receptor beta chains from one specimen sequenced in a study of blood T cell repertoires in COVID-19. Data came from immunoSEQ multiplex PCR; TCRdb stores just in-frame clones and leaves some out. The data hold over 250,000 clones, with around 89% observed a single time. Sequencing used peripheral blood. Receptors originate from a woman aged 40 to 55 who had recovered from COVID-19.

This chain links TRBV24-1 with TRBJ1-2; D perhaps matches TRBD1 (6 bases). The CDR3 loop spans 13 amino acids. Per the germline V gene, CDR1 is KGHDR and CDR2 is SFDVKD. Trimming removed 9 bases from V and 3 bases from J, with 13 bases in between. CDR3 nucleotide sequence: TGTGCCACCTCACAGGGTTTCTACTATGGCTACACCTTC. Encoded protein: CATSQGFYYGYTF.

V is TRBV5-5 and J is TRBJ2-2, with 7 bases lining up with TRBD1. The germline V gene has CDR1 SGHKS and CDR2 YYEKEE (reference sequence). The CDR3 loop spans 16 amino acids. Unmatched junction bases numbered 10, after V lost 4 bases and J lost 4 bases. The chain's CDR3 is CASSPDRVVGTGELFF. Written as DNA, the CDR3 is TGTGCCAGCAGCCCAGACAGGGTCGTAGGCACCGGGGAGCTGTTTTTT. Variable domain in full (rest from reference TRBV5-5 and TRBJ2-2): DAGVTQSPTHLIKTRGQQVTLRCSPISGHKSVSWYQQVLGQGPQFIFQYYEKEERGRGNFPDRFSARQFPNYSSELNVNALLLGDSALYLCASSPDRVVGTGELFFGEGSRLTVL.

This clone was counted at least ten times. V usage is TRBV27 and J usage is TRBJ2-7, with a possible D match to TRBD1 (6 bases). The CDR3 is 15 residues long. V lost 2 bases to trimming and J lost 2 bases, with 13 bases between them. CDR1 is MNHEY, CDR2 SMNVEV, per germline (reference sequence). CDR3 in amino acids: CASSLVRTVTYEQYF. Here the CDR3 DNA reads TGTGCCAGCAGTTTAGTACGGACAGTAACCTACGAGCAGTACTTC.

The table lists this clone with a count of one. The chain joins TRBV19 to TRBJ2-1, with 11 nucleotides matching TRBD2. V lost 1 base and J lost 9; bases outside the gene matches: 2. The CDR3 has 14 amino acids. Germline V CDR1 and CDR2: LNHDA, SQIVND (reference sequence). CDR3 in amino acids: CASSIGLAGGEQFF. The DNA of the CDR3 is TGTGCCAGTAGTATAGGGCTAGCGGGAGGTGAGCAGTTCTTC.

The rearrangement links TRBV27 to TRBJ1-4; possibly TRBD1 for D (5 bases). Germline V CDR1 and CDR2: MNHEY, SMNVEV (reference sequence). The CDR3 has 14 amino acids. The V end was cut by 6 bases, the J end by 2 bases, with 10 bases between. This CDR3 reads CASRFGGTNEKLFF. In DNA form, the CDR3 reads TGTGCCAGCAGGTTTGGGGGGACTAATGAAAAACTGTTTTTT.

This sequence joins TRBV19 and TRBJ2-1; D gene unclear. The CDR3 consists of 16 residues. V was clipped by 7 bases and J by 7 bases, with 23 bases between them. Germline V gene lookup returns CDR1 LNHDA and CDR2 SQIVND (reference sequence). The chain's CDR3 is CASTPTHSAPGNEQFF. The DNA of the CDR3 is TGTGCCAGTACCCCGACCCATTCCGCCCCGGGTAATGAGCAGTTCTTC.

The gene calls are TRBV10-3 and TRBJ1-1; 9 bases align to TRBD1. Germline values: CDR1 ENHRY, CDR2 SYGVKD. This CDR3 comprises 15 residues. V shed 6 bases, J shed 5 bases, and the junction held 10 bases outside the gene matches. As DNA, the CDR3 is TGTGCCATCAGGACACAGGGGGCGGAAGGTACTGAAGCTTTCTTT. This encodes CAIRTQGAEGTEAFF.

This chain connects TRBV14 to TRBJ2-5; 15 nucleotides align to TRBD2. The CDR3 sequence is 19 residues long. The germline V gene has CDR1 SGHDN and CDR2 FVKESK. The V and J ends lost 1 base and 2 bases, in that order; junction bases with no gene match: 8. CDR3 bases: TGTGCCAGCAGCCAAGCCCGGACTAGCGGGAGGGCGGGGCAAGAGACCCAGTACTTC. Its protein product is CASSQARTSGRAGQETQYF. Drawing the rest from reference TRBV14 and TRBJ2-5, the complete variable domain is EAGVTQFPSHSVIEKGQTVTLRCDPISGHDNLYWYRRVMGKEIKFLLHFVKESKQDESGMPNNRFLAERTGGTYSTLKVQPAELEDSGVYFCASSQARTSGRAGQETQYFGPGTRLLVL.

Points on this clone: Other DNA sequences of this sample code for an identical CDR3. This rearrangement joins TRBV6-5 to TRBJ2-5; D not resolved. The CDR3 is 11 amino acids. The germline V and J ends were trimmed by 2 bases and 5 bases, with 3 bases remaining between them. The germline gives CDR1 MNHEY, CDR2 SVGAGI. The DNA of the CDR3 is TGTGCCAGCAGTTACCTCGAGACCCAGTACTTC. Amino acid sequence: CASSYLETQYF.

CDR3 DNA sequence: TGTGCCAGCTCACCAGGGCCACCGAACACCGGGGAGCTGTTTTTT. This sequence encodes CASSPGPPNTGELFF. This chain joins TRBV18 and TRBJ2-2; D gene ambiguous. V was trimmed by 2 bases and J by 0 bases, leaving 7 bases between them. The CDR3 spans 15 residues. Germline V gene sequence: CDR1 KGHSH, CDR2 LQKENI.

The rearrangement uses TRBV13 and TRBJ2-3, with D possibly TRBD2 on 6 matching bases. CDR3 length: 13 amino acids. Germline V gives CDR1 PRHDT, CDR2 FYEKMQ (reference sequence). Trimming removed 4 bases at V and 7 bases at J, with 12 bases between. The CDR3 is CASSSGTGYTQYF. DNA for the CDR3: TGTGCCAGCAGCTCCGGGACTGGCTATACGCAGTATTTT.

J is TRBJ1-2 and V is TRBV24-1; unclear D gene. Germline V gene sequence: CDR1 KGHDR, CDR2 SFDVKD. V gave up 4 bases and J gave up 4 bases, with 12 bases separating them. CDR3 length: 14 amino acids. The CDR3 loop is CATSDQAGAYGYTF. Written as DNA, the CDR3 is TGTGCCACCAGTGACCAGGCGGGTGCCTATGGCTACACCTTC.

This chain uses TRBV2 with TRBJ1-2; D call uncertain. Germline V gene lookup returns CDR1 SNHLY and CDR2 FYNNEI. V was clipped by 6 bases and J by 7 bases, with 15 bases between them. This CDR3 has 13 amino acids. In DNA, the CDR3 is TGTGCCAGCAGGCCCACAGCGGCGTTTGGCTACACCTTC. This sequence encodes CASRPTAAFGYTF.

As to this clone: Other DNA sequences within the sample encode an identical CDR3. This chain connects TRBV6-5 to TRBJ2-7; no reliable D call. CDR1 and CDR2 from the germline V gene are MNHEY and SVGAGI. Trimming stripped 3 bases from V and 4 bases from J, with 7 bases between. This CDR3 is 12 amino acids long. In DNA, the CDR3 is TGTGCCAGCAGTTATACGGGTTACGAGCAGTACTTC. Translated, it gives CASSYTGYEQYF.

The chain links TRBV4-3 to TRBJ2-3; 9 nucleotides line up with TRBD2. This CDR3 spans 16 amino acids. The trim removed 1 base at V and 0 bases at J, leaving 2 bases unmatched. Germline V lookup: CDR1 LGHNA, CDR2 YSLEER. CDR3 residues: CASSQGLAVSTDTQYF. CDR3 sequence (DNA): TGCGCCAGCAGCCAAGGACTAGCGGTCAGCACAGATACGCAGTATTTT.

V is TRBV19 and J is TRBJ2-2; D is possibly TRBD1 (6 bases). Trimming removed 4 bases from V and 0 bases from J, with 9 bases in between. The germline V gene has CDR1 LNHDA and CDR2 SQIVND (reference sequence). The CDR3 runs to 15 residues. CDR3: CASSTRTANTGELFF. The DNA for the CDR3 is TGTGCCAGTAGTACCCGGACAGCGAACACCGGGGAGCTGTTTTTT.

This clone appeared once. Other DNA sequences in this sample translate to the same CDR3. CDR3 residues: CASSLGAEQFF. In DNA, the CDR3 is TGTGCCAGCAGCTTAGGGGCCGAGCAGTTCTTC. The chain couples TRBV11-2 to TRBJ2-1; D gene uncertain. CDR1 and CDR2 (germline): SGHAT, FQNNGV. V shed 1 base and J shed 10 bases, with 5 bases lying between them. The CDR3 is 11 amino acids.

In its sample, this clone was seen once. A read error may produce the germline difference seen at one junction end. The CDR3 bases are TGTGCCAGCGGGGAGGCACCTATCTTC. Its translation is CASGEAPIF. The rearrangement links TRBV7-2 to TRBJ2-7, with a tentative D call TRBD2 (6 bases). Germline assignment: CDR1 SGHTA and CDR2 FQGNSA. This CDR3 region has 9 residues.

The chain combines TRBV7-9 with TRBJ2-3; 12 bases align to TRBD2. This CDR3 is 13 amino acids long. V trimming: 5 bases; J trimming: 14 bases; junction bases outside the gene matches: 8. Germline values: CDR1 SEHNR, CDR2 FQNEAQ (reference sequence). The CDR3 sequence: CASSPAGLAGLYF. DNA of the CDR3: TGTGCCAGCAGCCCGGCCGGACTAGCGGGACTGTATTTT.

Here the CDR3 reads CASRGQVMGEQYF. In nucleotides, the CDR3 is TGTGCCAGCAGGGGACAGGTCATGGGGGAGCAGTACTTC. The chain couples TRBV28 to TRBJ2-7, with 8 bases that match TRBD1. Germline trimming cut 6 bases from V and 7 bases from J; bases unmatched to any gene: 8. Germline V gene lookup returns CDR1 MDHEN and CDR2 SYDVKM. The CDR3 totals 13 residues.

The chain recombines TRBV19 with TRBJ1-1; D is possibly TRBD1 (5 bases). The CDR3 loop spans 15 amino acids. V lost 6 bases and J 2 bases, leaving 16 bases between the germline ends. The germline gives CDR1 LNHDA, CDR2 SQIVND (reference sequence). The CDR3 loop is CASRGLGGSNTEAFF. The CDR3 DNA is TGTGCCAGTAGGGGGCTGGGGGGTTCTAACACTGAAGCTTTCTTT.

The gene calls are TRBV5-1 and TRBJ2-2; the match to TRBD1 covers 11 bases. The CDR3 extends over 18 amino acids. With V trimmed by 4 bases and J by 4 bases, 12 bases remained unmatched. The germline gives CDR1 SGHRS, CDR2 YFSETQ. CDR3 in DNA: TGCGCCAGCAGCATCCCCCGGGACAGGGGGTGGAGCACCGGGGAGCTGTTTTTT. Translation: CASSIPRDRGWSTGELFF.

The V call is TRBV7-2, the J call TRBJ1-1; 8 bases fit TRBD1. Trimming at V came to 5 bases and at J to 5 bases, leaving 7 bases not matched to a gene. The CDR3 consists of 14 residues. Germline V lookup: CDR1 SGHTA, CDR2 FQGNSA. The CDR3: CASSPGQGWTEAFF. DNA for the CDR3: TGTGCCAGCAGCCCCGGACAGGGATGGACTGAAGCTTTCTTT.

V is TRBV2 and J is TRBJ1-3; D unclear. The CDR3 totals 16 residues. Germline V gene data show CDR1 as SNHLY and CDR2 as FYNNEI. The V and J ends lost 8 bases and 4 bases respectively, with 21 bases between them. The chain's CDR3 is CASESDGGAFGNTIYF. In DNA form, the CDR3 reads TGTGCCAGCGAATCCGACGGAGGAGCCTTCGGAAACACCATATATTTT.

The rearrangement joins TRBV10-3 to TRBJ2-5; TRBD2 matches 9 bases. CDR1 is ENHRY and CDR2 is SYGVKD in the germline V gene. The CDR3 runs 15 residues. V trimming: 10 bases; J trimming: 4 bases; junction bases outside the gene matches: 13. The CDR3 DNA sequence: TGTGCCACCGCCGGGGCTAGCGGGGTTGGAGAGACCCAGTACTTC. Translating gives CATAGASGVGETQYF.

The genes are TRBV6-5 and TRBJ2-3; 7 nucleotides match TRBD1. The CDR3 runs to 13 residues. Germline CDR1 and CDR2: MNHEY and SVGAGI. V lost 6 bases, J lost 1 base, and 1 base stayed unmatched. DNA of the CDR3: TGTGCCAGCAGCACAGGGGGCACAGATACGCAGTATTTT. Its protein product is CASSTGGTDTQYF.

DNA for the CDR3: TGTGCCACCAGTGACCCACAGGCTCGCACAGATACGCAGTATTTT. Amino acid sequence: CATSDPQARTDTQYF. The chain joins TRBV24-1 to TRBJ2-3; TRBD1 is a possible D gene (5 bases). Germline V gene sequence: CDR1 KGHDR, CDR2 SFDVKD. The CDR3 sequence is 15 residues long. V was trimmed by 4 bases and J by 1 base, leaving 11 bases between them.

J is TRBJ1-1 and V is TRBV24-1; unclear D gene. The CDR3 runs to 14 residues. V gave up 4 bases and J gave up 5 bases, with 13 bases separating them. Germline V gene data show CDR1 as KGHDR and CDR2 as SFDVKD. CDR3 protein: CATSDHPTGTEAFF. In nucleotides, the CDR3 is TGTGCCACCAGTGACCACCCGACGGGTACTGAAGCTTTCTTT.

In DNA, the CDR3 is TGTGCCACCAGCAGAGGGGACAGGGGGCGCAGGAATCAGCCCCAGCATTTT. It codes for CATSRGDRGRRNQPQHF. The gene calls are TRBV15 and TRBJ1-5; 12 nucleotides agree with TRBD1. Trimming at V came to 1 base and at J to 4 bases, leaving 5 bases not matched to a gene. This CDR3 contains 17 residues. Germline assignment: CDR1 LNHNV and CDR2 YYDKDF (reference sequence). The full variable domain, rest sourced from reference TRBV15 and TRBJ1-5, is DAMVIQNPRYQVTQFGKPVTLSCSQTLNHNVMYWYQQKSSQAPKLLFHYYDKDFNNEADTPDNFQSRRPNTSFCFLDIRSPGLGDTAMYLCATSRGDRGRRNQPQHFGDGTRLSIL.

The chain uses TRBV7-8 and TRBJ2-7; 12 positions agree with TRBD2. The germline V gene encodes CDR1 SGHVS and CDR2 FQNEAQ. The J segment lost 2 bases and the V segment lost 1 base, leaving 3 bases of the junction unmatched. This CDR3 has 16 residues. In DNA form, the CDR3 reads TGTGCCAGCAGCTTAGTCCGACTAGCGGGGGCCTACGAGCAGTACTTC. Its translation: CASSLVRLAGAYEQYF. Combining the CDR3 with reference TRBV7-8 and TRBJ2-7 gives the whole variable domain GAGVSQSPRYKVAKRGQDVALRCDPISGHVSLFWYQQALGQGPEFLTYFQNEAQLDKSGLPSDRFFAERPEGSVSTLKIQRTQQEDSAVYLCASSLVRLAGAYEQYFGPGTRLTVT.